These T cell receptor beta chains were read from a single sample in a study of T-cell reconstitution after alpha-beta-depleted transplantation in children. MiXCR, applied by TCRdb to the PCR reads, yields one record per CDR3 protein. Of about 300,000 distinct CDR3 sequences listed, roughly 7.8% are singletons. Source: peripheral blood, taken 360 days after TCRalphabeta/CD19-depleted stem cell transplant. The receptors here all came from a female patient between 2 and 15 years old who had a stem cell transplant for Fanconi anemia, so the T cells may come from the graft donor. CDR3s include the opening cysteine and the closing phenylalanine or tryptophan. Fields, in order: D gene, V gene, J gene, CDR3 length, clone size, CDR3 protein, CDR3 DNA. A D gene is named only where the DNA matches it firmly. The size entry is marked missing in some rows and otherwise reads once, few, many or a size class.

D gene: NA; V gene: TRBV11-3; J gene: TRBJ1-2; CDR3 length: 15; clone size: few; CDR3 protein: CASSLDPENNYGYTF; CDR3 DNA: TGTGCCAGCAGCTTAGATCCAGAAAATAACTATGGCTACACCTTC
D gene: NA; V gene: TRBV5-1; J gene: TRBJ2-7; CDR3 length: 14; clone size: many; CDR3 protein: CASSLVGSAYEQYF; CDR3 DNA: TGCGCCAGCAGCTTGGTGGGCAGCGCCTACGAGCAGTACTTC
D gene: NA; V gene: TRBV3-1; J gene: TRBJ2-1; CDR3 length: 15; clone size: many; CDR3 protein: CASSSSTSNLAEQFF; CDR3 DNA: TGTGCCAGCAGCTCATCGACTAGTAACTTGGCTGAGCAGTTCTTC
D gene: TRBD2; V gene: TRBV12-3/TRBV12-4; J gene: TRBJ2-1; CDR3 length: 17; clone size: few; CDR3 protein: CASSSVSGILSYNEQFF; CDR3 DNA: TGTGCCAGCAGTTCCGTTAGCGGGATCTTGTCCTACAATGAGCAGTTCTTC
D gene: NA; V gene: TRBV20-1; J gene: TRBJ2-1; CDR3 length: 15; clone size: NA; CDR3 protein: CSAREAARSYNEQFF; CDR3 DNA: TGCAGTGCTAGAGAGGCCGCTAGGTCCTACAATGAGCAGTTCTTC
D gene: NA; V gene: TRBV3-1; J gene: TRBJ1-2; CDR3 length: 15; clone size: many; CDR3 protein: CASSQDRQGPYGYTF; CDR3 DNA: TGTGCCAGCAGCCAAGATCGGCAGGGACCCTATGGCTACACCTTC
D gene: NA; V gene: TRBV5-1; J gene: TRBJ2-1; CDR3 length: 11; clone size: many; CDR3 protein: CASSLVGEQFF; CDR3 DNA: TGCGCCAGCAGCTTGGTGGGTGAGCAGTTCTTC
D gene: NA; V gene: TRBV28; J gene: TRBJ2-3; CDR3 length: 12; clone size: few; CDR3 protein: CASNTGTDTQYF; CDR3 DNA: TGTGCCAGCAACACAGGCACAGATACGCAGTATTTT
D gene: TRBD1; V gene: TRBV5-1; J gene: TRBJ2-1; CDR3 length: 15; clone size: many; CDR3 protein: CASSLGQGARNEQFF; CDR3 DNA: TGCGCCAGCAGCTTGGGACAGGGGGCGAGAAATGAGCAGTTCTTC
D gene: TRBD2; V gene: TRBV4-3; J gene: TRBJ2-2; CDR3 length: 19; clone size: NA; CDR3 protein: CASSLVPASGGANTGELFF; CDR3 DNA: TGCGCCAGCAGCCTTGTCCCGGCTAGCGGGGGGGCGAACACCGGGGAGCTGTTTTTT
D gene: TRBD1; V gene: TRBV27; J gene: TRBJ1-6; CDR3 length: 16; clone size: NA; CDR3 protein: CASSFGNRGSLSPLHF; CDR3 DNA: TGTGCCAGCAGTTTCGGTAACAGGGGGTCACTTTCACCCCTCCACTTT
D gene: NA; V gene: TRBV12-3/TRBV12-4; J gene: TRBJ2-1; CDR3 length: 10; clone size: many; CDR3 protein: CASSNNEQFF; CDR3 DNA: TGTGCCAGCAGTAACAATGAGCAGTTCTTC
D gene: TRBD2; V gene: TRBV4-2; J gene: TRBJ2-4; CDR3 length: 19; clone size: NA; CDR3 protein: CASSQDRASGALAKNIQYF; CDR3 DNA: TGTGCCAGCAGCCAAGATAGGGCTAGCGGGGCCCTAGCCAAAAACATTCAGTACTTC
D gene: TRBD1; V gene: TRBV5-4; J gene: TRBJ1-1; CDR3 length: 16; clone size: many; CDR3 protein: CASSLFVGQVNTEAFF; CDR3 DNA: TGTGCCAGCAGCTTGTTTGTGGGACAGGTAAACACTGAAGCTTTCTTT
D gene: NA; V gene: TRBV11-1; J gene: TRBJ2-2; CDR3 length: 23; clone size: few; CDR3 protein: CASSLALGAPNAGPGTGTGELFF; CDR3 DNA: TGTGCCAGCAGCTTAGCGCTTGGGGCCCCAAATGCAGGGCCCGGGACGGGGACCGGGGAGCTGTTTTTT
D gene: TRBD2; V gene: TRBV12-3/TRBV12-4; J gene: TRBJ2-3; CDR3 length: 19; clone size: many; CDR3 protein: CASSLSRTSGSRSTDTQYF; CDR3 DNA: TGTGCCAGCAGTTTATCCAGGACTAGCGGGAGTAGGAGCACAGATACGCAGTATTTT
D gene: TRBD1; V gene: TRBV11-2; J gene: TRBJ2-2; CDR3 length: 15; clone size: NA; CDR3 protein: CASSWGQGGTGELFF; CDR3 DNA: TGTGCCAGCAGCTGGGGACAGGGGGGCACCGGGGAGCTGTTTTTT
D gene: NA; V gene: TRBV30; J gene: TRBJ2-7; CDR3 length: 12; clone size: few; CDR3 protein: CAWSVGGENQYF; CDR3 DNA: TGTGCCTGGAGTGTAGGAGGGGAAAATCAGTACTTC